Following are 6 T cell receptor beta chains from one sample sequenced in a study of regulatory T cells in long-lasting Graves disease listed by TCRdb under 2021. Sample time point, as interpreted from the label and publication: newly diagnosed GD, antithyroid drugs for less than 3 months. For both TCR sequencing and RNA sequencing, RNA was extracted from PBMCs using TRIzol. Libraries were prepared through multiplex PCR. Sequencing used an Illumina HiSeq 4000. iRepertoire HTBI primers and Arm-PCR amplification of CDR3 regions were used to construct TCR beta libraries. TCRdb reprocessing: public reads trimmed at Q25 with fastp, clones called with MiXCR, in-frame beta chains kept. Each record represents a unique CDR3 protein, reported with the most common genes and DNA among its rows. For this sample the table gives 400,000 to 500,000 distinct CDR3 sequences, of which under 15% were detected only once. Of the sample, approximately 15% is held by the ten largest clones.

This sample was also put to use in a study of T cells in Graves' hyperthyroidism and ophthalmopathy.

The sample was peripheral blood mononuclear cells (PBMCs), taken at new diagnosis, from a patient treated with antithyroid drugs. Receptors were obtained from a woman under 40 with Graves disease. Donor details come from another sample of the same person, matched by shared clones.

This clonotype has only a few counts. This chain uses TRBV6-1 with TRBJ1-4; 7 nucleotides match TRBD1. Per germline, CDR1 MNHNS and CDR2 SASEGT. After removal of 5 bases from V and 2 bases from J, the junction contained 11 bases not matched to a gene. The CDR3 is made up of 17 amino acids. In DNA, the CDR3 is TGTGCCAGCAGTCGCCCCCGGGACAGCATCACTAATGAAAAACTGTTTTTT. Translation gives CASSRPRDSITNEKLFF.

This clonotype was recorded at least ten times. The rearrangement joins TRBV12-3 or TRBV12-4 to TRBJ2-5; TRBD1 matches 7 bases. The J segment lost 2 bases and the V segment lost 7 bases, leaving 7 bases of the junction unmatched. CDR3 length equals 14 residues. CDR3 amino acids: CASTPGQLQETQYF. The CDR3, as DNA: TGTGCCAGCACCCCGGGACAGTTACAAGAGACCCAGTACTTC.

This clonotype has ten or more counts. This rearrangement joins TRBV2 to TRBJ2-7; 8 bases line up with TRBD2. The V gene's germline CDR1 is SNHLY and CDR2 FYNNEI. V lost 6 bases to trimming and J lost 6 bases; unmatched junction nucleotides: 10. The CDR3 runs 14 residues. Here the CDR3 DNA reads TGTGCCAGCAGCCACGGGGGGGGTGAATTCGAGCAGTACTTC. Protein: CASSHGGGEFEQYF.

In the case of this clonotype: A much larger clone lies one base from this, so it may be a read error. The V call is TRBV20-1, the J call TRBJ2-6, with D perhaps matching TRBD1 (6 bases). CDR1 and CDR2 from the germline V gene are DFQATT and SNEGSKA (reference sequence). This CDR3 has 17 residues. The CDR3, as DNA: TGCAGTGCTAGGGGCCGGGACAACTACTCTGGGGCCGACGTCCTGACTTTC. As protein: CSARGRDNYSGADVLTF.

The sample holds many counts of this clonotype. J is TRBJ1-2 and V is TRBV18; no firm D call. Germline assignment: CDR1 KGHSH and CDR2 LQKENI. V was pared by 5 bases and J by 6 bases, with 19 bases between. The CDR3 runs 15 residues. The CDR3 spells CASSKQRNSGDGYTF. CDR3 in DNA: TGTGCCAGCTCAAAACAGAGGAACAGTGGGGATGGCTACACCTTC.

This clonotype was seen a few times. The rearrangement joins TRBV28 to TRBJ2-1; 14 bases match TRBD2. With 8 bases clipped from V and 7 bases from J, the junction kept 4 bases outside the gene matches. The length of the CDR3 is 14 residues. Germline V CDR1 and CDR2: MDHEN, SYDVKM. CDR3 sequence: CASSTSGRENEQFF. The CDR3 bases are TGTGCCAGCTCGACTAGCGGGAGGGAAAATGAGCAGTTCTTC. Variable domain in full (rest from reference TRBV28 and TRBJ2-1): DVKVTQSSRYLVKRTGEKVFLECVQDMDHENMFWYRQDPGLGLRLIYFSYDVKMKEKGDIPEGYSVSREKKERFSLILESASTNQTSMYLCASSTSGRENEQFFGPGTRLTVL.